These T cell receptor beta chains were read from a single sample in a study of blood T cells in healthy people across ages. One entry per CDR3 protein results from TCRdb running MiXCR on the 5' RACE reads. The sample holds about 1.7 million distinct CDR3 sequences; roughly 27% are singletons and the top ten take 7% to 9%. Sequencing was performed on blood. These receptor sequences come from a young woman in good health. CDR3s include the opening cysteine and the closing phenylalanine or tryptophan. D genes are given only for firm matches. Rows may omit the clone size; those that give it use once, few, many or a size class.

J gene,V gene,D gene,clone size,CDR3 DNA,CDR3 protein
TRBJ1-4,TRBV4-2,NA,few,TGTGCCAGCAGCCAAGATCCGGGCCGGGGTAATGAAAAACTGTTTTTT,CASSQDPGRGNEKLFF
TRBJ2-6,TRBV12-3/TRBV12-4,NA,NA,TGTGCCAGCAGCCGCGACGTCCTGACTTTC,CASSRDVLTF
TRBJ1-5,TRBV12-5,NA,NA,TGTGCTAGTGGTTTGGTATCCGGAGGGGCCGATCAGCCCCAGCATTTT,CASGLVSGGADQPQHF
TRBJ2-4,TRBV11-2,NA,NA,TGTGCCAGCGGCTCAAGTAGCAGCGCTAGGGGGGACATTCAGTACTTC,CASGSSSSARGDIQYF
TRBJ2-1,TRBV4-3,TRBD2,NA,TGCGCCAGCAGCCAATGGGCTAGCGGGAGTTTTGAGCAGTTCTTC,CASSQWASGSFEQFF
TRBJ2-1,TRBV6-2/TRBV6-3,NA,NA,TGTGCCAGCAGTTACTTTTACGCAGAAAGGGCCAATGAGCAGTTCTTC,CASSYFYAERANEQFF
TRBJ2-7,TRBV30,TRBD2,few,TGTGCCGGTACCGGGACTAGCGCATACGAGCAGTACTTC,CAGTGTSAYEQYF
TRBJ2-3,TRBV7-6,NA,few,TGTGCCAGCAGCACAGCGGGCGGGCTTACAGATACGCAGTATTTT,CASSTAGGLTDTQYF
TRBJ2-7,TRBV7-9,TRBD2,few,TGTGCCAGTGGGAGGGGTGGCGAGCAGTACTTC,CASGRGGEQYF
TRBJ2-3,TRBV7-8,NA,few,TGTGCCAGCAGCGCGGATGCCACAGATACGCAGTATTTT,CASSADATDTQYF
TRBJ2-4,TRBV12-5,TRBD2,many,TGTGCTAGTGGTTTGGTCGGGAGGGGACTAGCCAAAAACATTCAGTACTTC,CASGLVGRGLAKNIQYF
TRBJ1-2,TRBV28,TRBD1,few,TGTGCCAGCAGTATCTTGGCCGGACAGGATCTCTATGGCTACACCTTC,CASSILAGQDLYGYTF
TRBJ2-3,TRBV19,NA,few,TGTGCCAGTAGTCTCCCCCTACAAGCAGATACGCAGTATTTT,CASSLPLQADTQYF
TRBJ2-5,TRBV6-5,TRBD2,NA,TGTGCCAGCTCCCCAGCGGGGGGGCGGAGGTCGGAGACCCAGTACTTC,CASSPAGGRRSETQYF
TRBJ2-5,TRBV20-1,NA,few,TGCAGTCACGCCTTAGGTTGGGAGACCCAGTACTTC,CSHALGWETQYF
TRBJ2-5,TRBV12-3/TRBV12-4,NA,many,TGTGCCAGCAGTTTGGTCGGGGACCAAGAGACCCAGTACTTC,CASSLVGDQETQYF
TRBJ2-1,TRBV3-1,NA,many,TGTGCCAGCAGCCAAGTCCCAGGGAGTGAGCAGTTCTTC,CASSQVPGSEQFF
TRBJ2-1,TRBV20-1,TRBD2,NA,TGCAGTGCTTACGGGGGGTACTCCTACAATGAGCAGTTCTTC,CSAYGGYSYNEQFF
TRBJ2-1,TRBV20-1,TRBD2,few,TGCAGTGCTTCCGGGACTGGGACTAGCGCCTACAATGAGCAGTTCTTC,CSASGTGTSAYNEQFF
TRBJ2-1,TRBV29-1,NA,NA,TGCAGCGTTCCCAGGTCGGTACCGTCCTACAATGAGCAGTTCTTC,CSVPRSVPSYNEQFF
TRBJ1-5,TRBV9,NA,NA,TGTGCCAGCAGCGTTGGGTGGCCACACACGAGGAGCAATCAGCCCCAGCATTTT,CASSVGWPHTRSNQPQHF
TRBJ2-1,TRBV20-1,TRBD2,NA,TGCAGTGCTAGAGATCCCCGGCGGGCGGGGGGCCCCAGTAGGTACAATGAGCAGTTCTTC,CSARDPRRAGGPSRYNEQFF
TRBJ1-2,TRBV20-1,TRBD1,NA,TGCAGTGCCAAACCGGGACAGGGGGTCTATGGCTACACCTTC,CSAKPGQGVYGYTF
TRBJ2-5,TRBV7-2,NA,many,TGTGCCAGCAGCCTGTTTAGGCAGGGGGGGGAGACCCAGTACTTC,CASSLFRQGGETQYF
TRBJ2-1,TRBV28,NA,few,TGTGCCAGCACCCGGGGCGGACAGGAGCAGTTCTTC,CASTRGGQEQFF
TRBJ1-2,TRBV27,TRBD1,NA,TGTGCCAGCAGCCGACAGGGGGACATTGATGGCTACACCTTC,CASSRQGDIDGYTF
TRBJ1-2,TRBV3-1,NA,NA,TGTGCCAGCAGCCAATCCACAGGACGGAGGGGCTACACCTTC,CASSQSTGRRGYTF
TRBJ1-5,TRBV20-1,NA,NA,TGCAGTGCTAGAGAAGGGTTTCTACGGAGCAATCAGCCCCAGCATTTT,CSAREGFLRSNQPQHF
TRBJ2-7,TRBV5-1,TRBD2,NA,TGCGCCAGCAGCGGCGGGACTAGCGGGAATTCGGGTTCGTACTTC,CASSGGTSGNSGSYF